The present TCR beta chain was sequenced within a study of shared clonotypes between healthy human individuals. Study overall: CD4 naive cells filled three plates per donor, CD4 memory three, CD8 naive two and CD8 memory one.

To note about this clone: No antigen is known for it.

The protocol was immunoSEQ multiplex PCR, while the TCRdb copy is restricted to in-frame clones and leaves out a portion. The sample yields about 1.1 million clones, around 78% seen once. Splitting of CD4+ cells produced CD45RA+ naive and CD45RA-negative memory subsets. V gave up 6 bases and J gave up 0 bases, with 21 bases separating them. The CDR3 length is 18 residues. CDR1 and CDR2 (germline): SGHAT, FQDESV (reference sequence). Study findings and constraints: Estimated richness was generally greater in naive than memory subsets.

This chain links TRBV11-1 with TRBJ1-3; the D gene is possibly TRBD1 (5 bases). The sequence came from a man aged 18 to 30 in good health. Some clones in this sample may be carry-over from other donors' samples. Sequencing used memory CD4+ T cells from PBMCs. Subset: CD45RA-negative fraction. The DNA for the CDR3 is TGTGCCAGCAGTCATAAGACAGCCGCCTCCTACTCTGGAAACACCATATATTTT. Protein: CASSHKTAASYSGNTIYF.